These 24 T cell receptor beta chains were all obtained from the same sample, sequenced in a study of cytomegalovirus exposure and HLA in healthy donors. Primers for the PCR totalled 60 Vbeta and 13 Jbeta. Assay: immunoSEQ multiplex PCR; the TCRdb copy retains only in-frame clones and omits some. The sample comprises nearly 95,000 clones, 6% to 9% of which are singletons, and roughly 2% rests with the top ten. Material for sequencing was PBMCs. The receptors stem from a man between 45 and 60 years old in good health and CMV-seronegative.

This clone was found a few times. The chain joins TRBV15 to TRBJ1-5; D is possibly TRBD1 (6 bases). Trimming took off 3 bases at V and 5 bases at J, with 14 bases between the two ends. The CDR3 is made up of 15 amino acids. In germline, CDR1 is LNHNV, CDR2 YYDKDF (reference sequence). CDR3 sequence reads: CATSSPTGSHQPQHF. The CDR3 nucleotides are TGTGCCACCAGCAGCCCAACAGGGAGTCATCAGCCCCAGCATTTT.

The chain has TRBV28 and TRBJ2-5; 8 bases align to TRBD2. Germline V lookup: CDR1 MDHEN, CDR2 SYDVKM. V lost 7 bases to trimming and J lost 0 bases; unmatched junction nucleotides: 7. This CDR3 has 15 amino acids. The CDR3 DNA follows: TGTGCCAGCAATCCAAGCGGGGGAAACCAAGAGACCCAGTACTTC. Its protein is CASNPSGGNQETQYF.

This clone was observed a handful of times. This chain joins TRBV27 and TRBJ2-1; TRBD1 aligns across 7 bases. Losses at the gene ends were 3 bases for V and 2 bases for J; bases not matched to a gene: 7. This CDR3 is built from 16 residues. Germline loops: CDR1 MNHEY, CDR2 SMNVEV (reference sequence). The CDR3 protein is CASSLALGGAYNEQFF. The CDR3 coding sequence is TGTGCCAGCAGTTTGGCGCTAGGGGGCGCCTACAATGAGCAGTTCTTC.

This clone has more than one count but fewer than ten. The chain is built from TRBV6-6 and TRBJ1-1; tentatively, D is TRBD1 (5 bases). The CDR3 runs 13 residues. Trimming pared 7 bases from V and 1 base from J, leaving 10 bases between. Germline V gene data show CDR1 as MNHNY and CDR2 as SVGAGI (reference sequence). CDR3 DNA: TGTGCCAGCACCTGGGGGGGGAACACTGAAGCTTTCTTT. Translation: CASTWGGNTEAFF.

This clone occurred a few times. This chain uses TRBV9 with TRBJ2-5, with 10 bases aligning to TRBD1. J gave up 4 bases and V 0 bases, and 6 bases lay outside the gene matches. Germline values: CDR1 SGDLS, CDR2 YYNGEE. The CDR3 is 16 residues long. The CDR3 here is CASSVVGGQGRETQYF. The CDR3 nucleotides read TGTGCCAGCAGCGTAGTAGGGGGACAGGGGAGAGAGACCCAGTACTTC.

This chain uses TRBV27 with TRBJ2-7, with 7 bases matching TRBD1. Per germline, CDR1 MNHEY and CDR2 SMNVEV (reference sequence). The CDR3 consists of 14 residues. The junction had 0 bases not matched to a gene; V was cut back by 0 bases and J by 1 base. The CDR3 sequence is CASSLSGQSYEQYF. CDR3 coding DNA: TGTGCCAGCAGTTTATCGGGACAGTCCTACGAGCAGTACTTC.

In this sample, this clone turned up a few times. Sequence at one end of the junction differs from germline and may be a read error. The gene calls are TRBV10-2 and TRBJ1-1, with D hard to call. Looked up from germline, CDR1 is WSHSY and CDR2 is SAAADI. The CDR3 is 13 amino acids. The CDR3 reads CATSSLPNTEAFF. The CDR3 DNA follows: TGCGCCACCAGTAGCCTGCCGAACACTGAAGCTTTCTTT.

This clone was recorded a few times. The chain couples TRBV5-6 to TRBJ1-2; TRBD1 is a possible D gene (5 bases). The CDR3 covers 15 residues. V was cut by 4 bases and J by 5 bases, with 18 bases left in between. Germline V gene lookup returns CDR1 SGHDT and CDR2 YYEEEE. CDR3 bases: TGTGCCAGCAGCCCAGGTTCGGGGGAAAGTTATGGCTACACCTTC. Protein: CASSPGSGESYGYTF.

A few counts support this clone. The chain uses TRBV5-1 and TRBJ1-4; tentative D call: TRBD1 (6 bases). V was pared by 3 bases and J by 5 bases, with 11 bases between. The germline V gene has CDR1 SGHRS and CDR2 YFSETQ. The CDR3 totals 14 residues. The CDR3 coding sequence is TGCGCCAGCAGCTCGGGACACGGAAATGAAAAACTGTTTTTT. It yields the protein CASSSGHGNEKLFF.

The chain is built from TRBV5-5 and TRBJ2-7, with 9 bases lining up with TRBD2. The CDR3 is 17 residues long. With 0 bases clipped from V and 2 bases from J, the junction kept 9 bases outside the gene matches. Germline V gives CDR1 SGHKS, CDR2 YYEKEE (reference sequence). The CDR3 DNA is TGTGCCAGCAGCTTGGAAGGGTTAGCGGGAGTCCCCTACGAGCAGTACTTC. This encodes CASSLEGLAGVPYEQYF.

The gene calls are TRBV7-2 and TRBJ2-5; D gene unclear. The CDR3 totals 12 residues. The germline CDR1 and CDR2 sequences are SGHTA and FQGNSA. Trimming left V 4 bases short and J 5 bases short, with 8 bases between. The CDR3 coding sequence is TGTGCCAGCAGCTACGAACGGGAGACCCAGTACTTC. Protein: CASSYERETQYF.

This clone was observed a few times. This chain joins TRBV2 and TRBJ2-1, with D perhaps TRBD2 (6 bases). The CDR3 sequence is 13 residues long. V gave up 9 bases and J gave up 3 bases, with 12 bases separating them. The V gene's germline CDR1 is SNHLY and CDR2 FYNNEI. CDR3 DNA: TGTGCCAGTAGGGACTTCTTCTACAATGAGCAGTTCTTC. Translation gives CASRDFFYNEQFF.

The table lists this clone with a few counts. The rearrangement joins TRBV5-1 to TRBJ1-1; D not resolved. The V end was cut by 2 bases, the J end by 6 bases, with 14 bases between. The CDR3 consists of 14 residues. Germline loops: CDR1 SGHRS, CDR2 YFSETQ. DNA of the CDR3: TGCGCCAGCAGCTTAGGGCCGGGGTCAGCTGAAGCTTTCTTT. It encodes CASSLGPGSAEAFF.

This clone was observed a few times. The chain links TRBV11-2 to TRBJ1-2, with D tentatively TRBD1 (5 bases). The CDR3 totals 14 residues. Germline V gives CDR1 SGHAT, CDR2 FQNNGV. V was pared by 2 bases and J by 5 bases, with 12 bases between. Written as DNA, the CDR3 is TGTGCCAGCAGCTTAACGGCCAGGGATTATGGCTACACCTTC. Its protein product is CASSLTARDYGYTF. The full variable domain, completed using reference TRBV11-2 and TRBJ1-2, is EAGVAQSPRYKIIEKRQSVAFWCNPISGHATLYWYQQILGQGPKLLIQFQNNGVVDDSQLPKDRFSAERLKGVDSTLKIQPAKLEDSAVYLCASSLTARDYGYTFGSGTRLTVV.

The J gene is TRBJ1-3, the V gene TRBV11-2; D not resolved. This CDR3 contains 13 residues. The V gene's germline CDR1 is SGHAT and CDR2 FQNNGV. V lost 7 bases to trimming and J lost 0 bases, with 7 bases between them. In DNA form, the CDR3 reads TGTGCCAGCACACAGAGCTCTGGAAACACCATATATTTT. Protein: CASTQSSGNTIYF.

A few counts support this clone. The rearrangement uses TRBV9 and TRBJ1-5; 7 bases fit TRBD1. The CDR3 extends over 15 amino acids. CDR1 and CDR2 from the germline V gene are SGDLS and YYNGEE. V shed 0 bases and J 4 bases; nucleotides not matched to a gene: 4. The CDR3 DNA sequence: TGTGCCAGCAGCGTAGAAGGGGGCCGAAATCAGCCCCAGCATTTT. It specifies CASSVEGGRNQPQHF.

This chain connects TRBV9 to TRBJ2-3; TRBD1 aligns across 9 bases. The CDR3 runs to 12 residues. The junction had 8 bases not matched to a gene; V was cut back by 4 bases and J by 14 bases. The germline CDR1 and CDR2 sequences are SGDLS and YYNGEE. This CDR3 reads CASSSRQGVRYF. DNA for the CDR3: TGTGCCAGCAGCTCCCGACAGGGGGTTAGGTATTTT.

CDR3 in DNA: TGTGCCATCAGTGAGGTTTTTGGGACATTCCTTGGGAGCTCTGGAAACACCATATATTTT. Amino acids: CAISEVFGTFLGSSGNTIYF. This rearrangement joins TRBV10-3 to TRBJ1-3; perhaps TRBD1 as D (6 bases). CDR3 length: 20 residues. In germline, CDR1 is ENHRY, CDR2 SYGVKD. Trimming shortened V by 2 bases and J by 0 bases, and 23 bases separated the two germline ends.

This clone was found a few times. The chain links TRBV6-1 to TRBJ1-3; possibly TRBD1 for D (5 bases). Germline-derived CDR1 and CDR2 are MNHNS and SASEGT. Between the trimmed V and J ends, which lost 5 bases and 0 bases, there was a span of 11 bases. The CDR3 covers 15 residues. The CDR3 loop is CASSQEGYSGNTIYF. The CDR3 DNA follows: TGTGCCAGCAGTCAAGAGGGGTACTCTGGAAACACCATATATTTT.

This clone was picked up a small number of times. V gene TRBV5-1 combines with J gene TRBJ1-1; 10 bases are shared with TRBD1. The germline CDR1 and CDR2 sequences are SGHRS and YFSETQ. J lost 3 bases, V lost 4 bases, and 9 bases had no gene match. This CDR3 is built from 16 residues. The CDR3 loop reads CASSRGQGRLDTEAFF. The CDR3 DNA reads TGCGCCAGCAGCCGGGGACAGGGGAGGTTGGACACTGAAGCTTTCTTT.

The V gene is TRBV27, the J gene TRBJ1-1, with a tentative D call TRBD1 (6 bases). Germline V CDR1 and CDR2: MNHEY, SMNVEV (reference sequence). With 5 bases removed from V and 4 bases from J, the gap between germline ends came to 17 bases. The CDR3 has 15 residues. CDR3 DNA: TGTGCCAGCAGTCCCAAGTGGACAGTTCCCACTGAAGCTTTCTTT. As protein: CASSPKWTVPTEAFF.

J is TRBJ1-1 and V is TRBV19; 7 nucleotides match TRBD1. CDR1 is LNHDA and CDR2 is SQIVND in the germline V gene (reference sequence). Losses at the gene ends were 10 bases for V and 5 bases for J; bases not matched to a gene: 10. The CDR3 length is 13 residues. CDR3 region: CATLRGSGTEAFF. The CDR3 DNA is TGTGCCACACTCAGGGGGAGTGGGACTGAAGCTTTCTTT.

This clone showed up just a few times. This sequence joins TRBV7-2 and TRBJ1-2; a possible D gene is TRBD1 (5 bases). The CDR3 runs 17 residues. Per the germline V gene, CDR1 is SGHTA and CDR2 is FQGNSA. Trimming removed 1 base at V and 0 bases at J, with 15 bases between. CDR3 sequence: CASSLDGGDSTNYGYTF. DNA of the CDR3: TGTGCCAGCAGCTTAGACGGAGGGGACTCTACTAACTATGGCTACACCTTC.

This chain connects TRBV28 to TRBJ2-7; 7 bases fit TRBD2. Germline CDR1 and CDR2: MDHEN and SYDVKM. V dropped 6 bases and J dropped 1; count of bases not matched to a gene: 9. The length of the CDR3 is 15 residues. The CDR3 sequence is CASRELGGESYEQYF. The DNA for the CDR3 is TGTGCCAGCAGGGAGTTGGGGGGGGAATCCTACGAGCAGTACTTC.